This T cell receptor (beta chain) was observed in a study of T-cell memory formation after mild COVID-19. cDNA libraries for TCR alpha and TCR beta, carrying sample barcodes and UMIs, came from 5'RACE with constant-segment primers. MiXCR, run by TCRdb on the 5' RACE reads, gives a single entry per CDR3 protein. Of 300,000 to 400,000 distinct CDR3 sequences listed, approximately 15% are singletons. Germline CDR1 and CDR2: SGHVS and FNYEAQ. V gave up 1 base and J gave up 6 bases, with 12 bases separating them. CDR3 length: 15 amino acids. V gene TRBV7-6 combines with J gene TRBJ1-4, with a possible D match to TRBD1 (5 bases). The sequence was obtained from a man aged 18-30 years who had mild COVID-19 (a few samples of this study predate the infection). Cell type and time point are not known. Sequenced material: PBMCs or a T cell subset sorted from them (not recorded which). Written as DNA, the CDR3 is TGTGCCAGCAGCTTAGTAGGGACCGGACATGAAAAACTGTTTTTT. Translated: CASSLVGTGHEKLFF.